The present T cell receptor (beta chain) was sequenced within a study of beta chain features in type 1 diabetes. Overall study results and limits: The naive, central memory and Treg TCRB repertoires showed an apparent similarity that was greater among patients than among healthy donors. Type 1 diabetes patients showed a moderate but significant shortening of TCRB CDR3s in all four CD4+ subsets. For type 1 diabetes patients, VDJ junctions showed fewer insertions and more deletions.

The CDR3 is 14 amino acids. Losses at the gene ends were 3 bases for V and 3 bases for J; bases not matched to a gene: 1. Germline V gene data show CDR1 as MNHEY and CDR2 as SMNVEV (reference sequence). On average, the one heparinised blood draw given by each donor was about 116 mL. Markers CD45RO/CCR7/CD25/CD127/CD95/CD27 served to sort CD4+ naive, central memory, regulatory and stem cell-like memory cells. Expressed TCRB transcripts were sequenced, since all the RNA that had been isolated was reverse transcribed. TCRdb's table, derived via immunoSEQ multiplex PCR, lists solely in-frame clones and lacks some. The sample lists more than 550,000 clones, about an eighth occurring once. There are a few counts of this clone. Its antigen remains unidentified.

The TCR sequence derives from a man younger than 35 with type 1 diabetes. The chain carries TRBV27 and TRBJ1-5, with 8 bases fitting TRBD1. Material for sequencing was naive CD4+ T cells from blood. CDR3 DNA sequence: TGTGCCAGCAGTTTGGGACAGGACAATCAGCCCCAGCATTTT. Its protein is CASSLGQDNQPQHF.